Shown below are 8 T cell receptor beta chains from a single sample sequenced in a study of T cell changes during pregnancy in multiple sclerosis. Using immunoSEQ multiplex PCR, the repertoire was profiled, and TCRdb retains in-frame clones only, with some absent. The sample lists 93,000 or so clones, around 90% occurring once. The source material was peripheral blood, sampled before pregnancy. The source of these receptors is a female donor with multiple sclerosis, enrolled in a pregnancy study.

The CDR3 DNA reads TGTGCCAGTAGTGCTGGTGACAGGATCAATCAGCCCCAGCATTTT. Protein sequence: CASSAGDRINQPQHF. V is TRBV19 and J is TRBJ1-5, with D possibly matching TRBD1 (6 bases). V dropped 5 bases and J dropped 3 bases, with 14 bases sitting between them. Germline V CDR1 and CDR2: LNHDA, SQIVND (reference sequence). The CDR3 loop spans 15 amino acids.

The chain carries TRBV9 and TRBJ1-2; the match to TRBD1 covers 12 bases. Germline values: CDR1 SGDLS, CDR2 YYNGEE. The CDR3 is 16 residues long. V gave up 1 base and J gave up 7 bases; unmatched junction bases: 8. The chain's CDR3 is CASSVTGQGALGGYTF. The CDR3 DNA reads as TGTGCCAGCAGCGTAACGGGACAGGGGGCTCTTGGTGGCTACACCTTC.

This chain links TRBV5-1 with TRBJ2-3, with D perhaps matching TRBD2 (6 bases). V was shortened by 0 bases and J by 0 bases, with 8 bases between the two germline ends. Looked up from germline, CDR1 is SGHRS and CDR2 is YFSETQ. The CDR3 has 15 amino acids. The DNA for the CDR3 is TGCGCCAGCAGCTTGGGGGGGACTAGCACAGATACGCAGTATTTT. Translated, it gives CASSLGGTSTDTQYF.

The chain uses TRBV5-1 and TRBJ2-3; D may be TRBD2 (6 bases). Trimming stripped 4 bases from V and 6 bases from J, with 15 bases between. The CDR3 sequence is 14 residues long. The germline CDR1 and CDR2 sequences are SGHRS and YFSETQ. CDR3 coding DNA: TGCGCCAGCAGCCTCGGGACTCCAAAGGATACGCAGTATTTT. This gives the protein CASSLGTPKDTQYF.

This chain links TRBV5-1 with TRBJ1-1, with 10 bases aligning to TRBD1. The germline gives CDR1 SGHRS, CDR2 YFSETQ. With 2 bases clipped from V and 1 base from J, the junction kept 2 bases outside the gene matches. CDR3 length equals 15 residues. The CDR3 is CASSFGTGANTEAFF. CDR3 DNA: TGCGCCAGCAGCTTTGGGACAGGGGCGAACACTGAAGCTTTCTTT.

The V and J genes are TRBV4-2 and TRBJ2-7; D is perhaps TRBD2 (6 bases). Germline values: CDR1 LGHNA, CDR2 YNFKEQ. This CDR3 spans 14 amino acids. Trimming took off 2 bases at V and 4 bases at J, with 12 bases between the two ends. Here the CDR3 DNA reads TGTGCCAGCAGCCAACCGGGAGACGCTTACGAGCAGTACTTC. As protein: CASSQPGDAYEQYF.

A single count supports this clone. The chain employs TRBV6-1 and TRBJ2-7; perhaps TRBD1 as D (6 bases). Between the trimmed V and J ends, which lost 6 bases and 3 bases, there was a span of 15 bases. The CDR3 covers 14 residues. Germline loops: CDR1 MNHNS, CDR2 SASEGT. This chain's CDR3 is CASSLQGGNYEQYF. The CDR3 coding sequence is TGTGCCAGCAGCCTACAGGGCGGCAACTACGAGCAGTACTTC.

This clone was picked up one time. The V call is TRBV5-1, the J call TRBJ2-3; D possibly corresponds to TRBD2 (6 bases). The CDR3 loop spans 15 amino acids. Germline V CDR1 and CDR2: SGHRS, YFSETQ. V lost 4 bases to trimming and J lost 0 bases, with 12 bases between them. This CDR3 is CASSTPGTSTDTQYF. Here the CDR3 DNA reads TGCGCCAGCAGCACGCCCGGGACTAGCACAGATACGCAGTATTTT.